Detailed here is one T cell receptor beta chain. CDR3 length: 16 amino acids. With 4 bases clipped from V and 9 bases from J, the junction kept 11 bases outside the gene matches. The germline V gene encodes CDR1 SGHVS and CDR2 FQNEAQ. TCRdb reprocessed the RT-PCR reads with MiXCR, giving one entry per CDR3 protein. The sample includes around 700,000 distinct CDR3 sequences, more than 13% of them seen just once. The receptor's source is a female donor in good health, serving as a healthy control. The sequencing sample was made of memory CD4+ T cells from blood. This chain connects TRBV7-8 to TRBJ2-1; 11 bases fit TRBD2. For the CDR3, the DNA is TGTGCCAGCAGCTGGGTAGCGGGGGGGCTAGTTATTGAGCAGTTCTTC. Translation: CASSWVAGGLVIEQFF.